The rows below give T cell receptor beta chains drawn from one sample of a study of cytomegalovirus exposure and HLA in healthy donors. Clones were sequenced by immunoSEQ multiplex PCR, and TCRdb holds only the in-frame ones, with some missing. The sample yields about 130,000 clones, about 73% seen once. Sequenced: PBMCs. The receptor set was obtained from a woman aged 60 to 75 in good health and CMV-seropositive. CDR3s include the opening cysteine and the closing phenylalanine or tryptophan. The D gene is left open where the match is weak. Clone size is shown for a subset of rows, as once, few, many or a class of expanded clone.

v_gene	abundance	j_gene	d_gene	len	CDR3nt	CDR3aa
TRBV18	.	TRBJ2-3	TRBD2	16	TGTGCCAGCTCACCCCGACTAGCGGGAAGCACAGATACGCAGTATTTT	CASSPRLAGSTDTQYF
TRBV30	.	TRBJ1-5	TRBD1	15	TGTGCCTGGAGTGTAGGTGGACAGGGCAATCAGCCCCAGCATTTT	CAWSVGGQGNQPQHF
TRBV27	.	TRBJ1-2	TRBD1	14	TGTGCCAGCAGTCCACAGGGGAATAACTATGGCTACACCTTC	CASSPQGNNYGYTF
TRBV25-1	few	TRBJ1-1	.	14	TGTGCCAGCAGTAGAGAGGTCGGGGTCACTGAAGCTTTCTTT	CASSREVGVTEAFF
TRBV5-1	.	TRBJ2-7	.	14	TGCGCCAGCAGCTTGGAAGCGAGCTCCTACGAGCAGTACTTC	CASSLEASSYEQYF
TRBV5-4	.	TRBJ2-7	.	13	TGTGCCAGCAGCTTTACAGGGAACTACGAGCAGTACTTC	CASSFTGNYEQYF
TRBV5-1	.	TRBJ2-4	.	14	TGCGCCAGCAGCTTGGGAGGTTCCAAAAACATTCAGTACTTC	CASSLGGSKNIQYF
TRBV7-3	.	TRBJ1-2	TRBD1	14	TGTGCCAGCAGCTTCGGGCAGGGGGCCGGTGGCTACACCTTC	CASSFGQGAGGYTF
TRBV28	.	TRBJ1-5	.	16	TGTGCCAGCAGTCATACGCAGGGGATCAGCAATCAGCCCCAGCATTTT	CASSHTQGISNQPQHF
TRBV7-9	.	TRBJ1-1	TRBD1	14	TGTGCCAGCAGCTTAGACAGGGGGGACACTGAAGCTTTCTTT	CASSLDRGDTEAFF
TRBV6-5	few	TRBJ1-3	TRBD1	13	TGTGCCAGCAGTGAGACAGGGAGAAACACCATATATTTT	CASSETGRNTIYF
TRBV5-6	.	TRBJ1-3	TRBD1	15	TGTGCCAGCAGTTACCGGACAGGGGCTGCAAACACCATATATTTT	CASSYRTGAANTIYF
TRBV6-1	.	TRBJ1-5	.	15	TGTGCCAGCAGTGAATCCCCCCTTAGCAATCAGCCCCAGCATTTT	CASSESPLSNQPQHF
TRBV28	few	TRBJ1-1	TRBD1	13	TGTGCCAGCAGCTACACAGGGGGAACTGAAGCTTTCTTT	CASSYTGGTEAFF
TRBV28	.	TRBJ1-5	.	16	TGTGCCAGCAGGCCGGGGACATTTTATAGCAATCAGCCCCAGCATTTT	CASRPGTFYSNQPQHF
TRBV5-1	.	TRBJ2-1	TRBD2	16	TGCGCCAGCACTCCGGGGGGACTAGCGGGAGTGTATGAGCAGTTCTTC	CASTPGGLAGVYEQFF
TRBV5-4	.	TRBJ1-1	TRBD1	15	TGTGCCAGCAGCCAGGACAGGGGCAGGCACACTGAAGCTTTCTTT	CASSQDRGRHTEAFF
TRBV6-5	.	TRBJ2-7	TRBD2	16	TGTGCCAGCAGTTACTCGAGTAGCGGGATTACCTACGAGCAGTACTTC	CASSYSSSGITYEQYF
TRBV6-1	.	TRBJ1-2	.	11	TGTGCCAGCCTGGAGCTCTATGGCTACACCTTC	CASLELYGYTF
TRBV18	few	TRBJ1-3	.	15	TGTGCCAGCTCACCGGGCGGGAACTCTGGAAACACCATATATTTT	CASSPGGNSGNTIYF
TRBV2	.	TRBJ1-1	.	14	TGTGCCAGCAGTGTCTCTTTTTCGAACACTGAAGCTTTCTTT	CASSVSFSNTEAFF
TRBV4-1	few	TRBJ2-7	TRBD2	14	TGCGCCAGCAGCCACACTAGCGGTACCTACGAGCAGTACTTC	CASSHTSGTYEQYF
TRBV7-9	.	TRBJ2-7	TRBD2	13	TGTGCCAGCAGCAATAGCGGGGGGTACGAGCAGTACTTC	CASSNSGGYEQYF
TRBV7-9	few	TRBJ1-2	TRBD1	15	TGTGCCAGCAGCCCTCTGGGACAGAGCTTCTATGGCTACACCTTC	CASSPLGQSFYGYTF
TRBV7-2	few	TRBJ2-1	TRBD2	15	TGTGCCAGCAGCGAACTAGCGGGAGTGGTCAATGAGCAGTTCTTC	CASSELAGVVNEQFF
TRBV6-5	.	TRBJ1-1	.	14	TGTGCCAGCAGCCGGGAGCATTCGAACACTGAAGCTTTCTTT	CASSREHSNTEAFF
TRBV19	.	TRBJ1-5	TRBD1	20	TGTGCCAGTAGTTCCCGACGGACAGGATCAACCCTTTATAGCAATCAGCCCCAGCATTTT	CASSSRRTGSTLYSNQPQHF
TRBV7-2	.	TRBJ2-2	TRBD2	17	TGTGCCAGCAGCTTTACTAGCGGGATTCGTGGCACCGGGGAGCTGTTTTTT	CASSFTSGIRGTGELFF
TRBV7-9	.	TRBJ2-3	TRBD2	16	TGTGCCAGCAGCTTAGCGTTACGGGAGGACACAGATACGCAGTATTTT	CASSLALREDTDTQYF
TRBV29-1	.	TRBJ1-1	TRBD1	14	TGCAGCGTTGAATTCCGTGACAGGGGTACTGAAGCTTTCTTT	CSVEFRDRGTEAFF
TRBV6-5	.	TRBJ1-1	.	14	TGTGCCAGCTTCATACTCGGGGGTTACACTGAAGCTTTCTTT	CASFILGGYTEAFF
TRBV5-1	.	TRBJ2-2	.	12	TGCGCCAGCAACGAACCGGGGGGGGAGCTGTTTTTT	CASNEPGGELFF
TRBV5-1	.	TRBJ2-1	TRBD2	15	TGCGCCAGCAGCTTGGCGACTAGCGGGAGGGGAGAGCAGTTCTTC	CASSLATSGRGEQFF
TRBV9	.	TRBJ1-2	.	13	TGTGCCAGCAGCGTAGTCGCAGGCGAAGGCTACACCTTC	CASSVVAGEGYTF
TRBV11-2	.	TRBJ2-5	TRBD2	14	TGTGCCAGCACCGCCCGGGCGGGAGTAGAGACCCAGTACTTC	CASTARAGVETQYF
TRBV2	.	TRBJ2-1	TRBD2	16	TGTGCCAGCATGGTTGGGATAGCGGGGCTCTACAATGAGCAGTTCTTC	CASMVGIAGLYNEQFF
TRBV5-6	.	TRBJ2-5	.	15	TGTGCCAGCAGCTTAGGGGGAGCGACCCTGAGGACCCAGTACTTC	CASSLGGATLRTQYF
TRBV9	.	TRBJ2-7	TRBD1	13	TGTGCCAGCTCCGGGACAGGGAACAACGAGCAGTACTTC	CASSGTGNNEQYF
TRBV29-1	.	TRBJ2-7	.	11	TGCAGCGTTGAACGGAGCTACGAGCAGTACTTC	CSVERSYEQYF
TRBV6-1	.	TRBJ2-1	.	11	TGTGCCAGCAGTGTCGCGTATGAGCAGTTCTTC	CASSVAYEQFF
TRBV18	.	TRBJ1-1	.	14	TGTGCCAGCTCACCACCGGGACTTAACACTGAAGCTTTCTTT	CASSPPGLNTEAFF
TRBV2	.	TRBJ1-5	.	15	TGTGCCAGCTCATGGGGCAGCCTCGGTAATCAGCCCCAGCATTTT	CASSWGSLGNQPQHF
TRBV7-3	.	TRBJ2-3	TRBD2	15	TGTGCCAGCAGCTCGTCTAGCGGGAGGCCGGATACGCAGTATTTT	CASSSSSGRPDTQYF
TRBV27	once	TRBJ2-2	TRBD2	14	TGTGCCAGCAGGATAGCGGGAGGGACCGGGGAGCTGTTTTTT	CASRIAGGTGELFF
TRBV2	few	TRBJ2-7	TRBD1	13	TGTGCCAGCAGGAGGGACAGTTCCTACGAGCAGTACTTC	CASRRDSSYEQYF